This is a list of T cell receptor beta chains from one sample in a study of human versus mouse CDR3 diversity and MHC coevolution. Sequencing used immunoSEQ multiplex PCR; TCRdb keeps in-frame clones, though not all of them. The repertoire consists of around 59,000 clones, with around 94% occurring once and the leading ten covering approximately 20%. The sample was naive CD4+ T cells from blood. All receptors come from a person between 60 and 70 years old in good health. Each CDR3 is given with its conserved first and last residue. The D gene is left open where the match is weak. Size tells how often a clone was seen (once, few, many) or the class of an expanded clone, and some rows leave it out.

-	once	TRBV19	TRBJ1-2	CASSGGGGDYGYTF	TGTGCCAGTAGTGGGGGAGGAGGTGACTATGGCTACACCTTC
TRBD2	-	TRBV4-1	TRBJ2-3	CASRQGGGRSDTQYF	TGCGCCAGCAGACAGGGTGGCGGGAGGTCTGATACGCAGTATTTT
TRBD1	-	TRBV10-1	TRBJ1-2	CASSSGTGGGYTF	TGCGCCAGCAGTTCCGGGACAGGGGGAGGCTACACCTTC
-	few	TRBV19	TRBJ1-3	CASIGASGNTIYF	TGTGCCAGTATTGGGGCAAGTGGAAACACCATATATTTT
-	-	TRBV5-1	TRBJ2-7	CASSSGAGTVEYEQYF	TGCGCCAGCAGCTCGGGGGCGGGGACAGTAGAGTACGAGCAGTACTTC
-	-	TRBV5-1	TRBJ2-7	CASSLDSLYEQYF	TGCGCCAGCAGCTTGGACTCCCTCTACGAGCAGTACTTC
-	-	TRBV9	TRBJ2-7	CASSPVGGFSYEQYF	TGTGCCAGCAGCCCAGTGGGAGGATTCTCCTACGAGCAGTACTTC
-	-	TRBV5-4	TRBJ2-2	CASSRETGYTGELFF	TGTGCCAGCAGCCGGGAGACAGGGTACACCGGGGAGCTGTTTTTT
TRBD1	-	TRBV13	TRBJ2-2	CASSFGTGDTGELFF	TGTGCCAGCAGCTTCGGGACAGGAGACACCGGGGAGCTGTTTTTT
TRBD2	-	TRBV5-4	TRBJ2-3	CASSSGTGGTDTQYF	TGTGCCAGCAGCTCCGGGACGGGGGGAACAGATACGCAGTATTTT
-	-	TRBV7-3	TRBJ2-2	CASSPQLVTVGTGELFF	TGTGCCAGCAGCCCCCAGCTCGTGACAGTGGGGACCGGGGAGCTGTTTTTT
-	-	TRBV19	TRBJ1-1	CASSPGFQLGWAEAFF	TGTGCCAGTAGCCCCGGGTTCCAGTTAGGATGGGCTGAAGCTTTCTTT
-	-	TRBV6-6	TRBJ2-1	CASSYRQVNNEQFF	TGTGCCAGCAGTTACCGCCAGGTTAACAATGAGCAGTTCTTC
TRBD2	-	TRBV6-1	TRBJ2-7	CASSERATSHEQYF	TGTGCCAGCAGTGAACGTGCGACTAGCCACGAGCAGTACTTC
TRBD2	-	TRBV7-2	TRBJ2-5	CASSLQGGTSGLETQYF	TGTGCCAGCAGCCTTCAGGGAGGGACTAGCGGGTTGGAGACCCAGTACTTC
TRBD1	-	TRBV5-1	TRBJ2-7	CASTKGLGQGFYEQYF	TGCGCCAGCACCAAAGGATTAGGACAGGGCTTCTACGAGCAGTACTTC
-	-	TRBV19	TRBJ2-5	CASRWTDTGRETQYF	TGTGCCAGTAGGTGGACAGACACGGGACGGGAGACCCAGTACTTC
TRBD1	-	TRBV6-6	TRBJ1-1	CASSPDRGATEAFF	TGTGCCAGCAGTCCAGACAGGGGGGCCACTGAAGCTTTCTTT
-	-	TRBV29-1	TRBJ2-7	CSVSPGTSSYEQYF	TGCAGCGTTAGTCCGGGAACCTCCTCCTACGAGCAGTACTTC
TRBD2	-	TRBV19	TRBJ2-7	CASSMSSGRAPDEQYF	TGTGCCAGTAGTATGTCTAGCGGGAGGGCCCCCGACGAGCAGTACTTC
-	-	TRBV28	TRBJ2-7	CASTPTVSYEQYF	TGTGCCAGCACCCCTACGGTCTCCTACGAGCAGTACTTC
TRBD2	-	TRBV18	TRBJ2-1	CASSPPAGGSYNEQFF	TGTGCCAGCTCACCACCGGCGGGAGGTTCCTACAATGAGCAGTTCTTC
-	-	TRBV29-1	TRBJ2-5	CSVESAPYQETQYF	TGCAGCGTTGAATCAGCGCCATACCAAGAGACCCAGTACTTC
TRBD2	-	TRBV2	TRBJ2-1	CASIGTSGAVNTGEQFF	TGTGCCAGCATAGGGACTAGCGGGGCAGTGAACACGGGTGAGCAGTTCTTC
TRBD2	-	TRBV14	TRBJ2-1	CASSQASGLAGGNEQFF	TGTGCCAGCAGCCAAGCATCGGGACTAGCGGGAGGGAATGAGCAGTTCTTC
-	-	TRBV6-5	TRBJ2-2	CASSLNFGRATGELFF	TGTGCCAGCAGTTTAAATTTTGGCAGGGCCACCGGGGAGCTGTTTTTT
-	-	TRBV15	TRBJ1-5	CATSRDLGDQPQHF	TGTGCCACCAGCAGAGATCTCGGGGATCAGCCCCAGCATTTT
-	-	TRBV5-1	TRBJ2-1	CASSLFAQRYNEQFF	TGCGCCAGCAGCTTGTTTGCTCAGAGGTACAATGAGCAGTTCTTC
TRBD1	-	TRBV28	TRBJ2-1	CASSLPGQGAYTNEQFF	TGTGCCAGCAGTTTACCCGGTCAGGGGGCCTACACGAATGAGCAGTTCTTC
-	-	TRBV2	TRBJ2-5	CASSALGRQNGETQYF	TGTGCCAGCAGCGCCCTCGGGAGACAGAATGGAGAGACCCAGTACTTC
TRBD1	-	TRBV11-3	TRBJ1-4	CASSQTWDSSDEKLFF	TGTGCCAGCAGCCAAACTTGGGACAGCAGTGATGAAAAACTGTTTTTT
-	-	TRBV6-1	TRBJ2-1	CASSAPTGSSYNEQFF	TGTGCCAGCAGTGCCCCCACAGGGAGCTCCTACAATGAGCAGTTCTTC
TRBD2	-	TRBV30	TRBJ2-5	CAWSVLLGEGETQYF	TGTGCCTGGAGTGTTCTCTTGGGGGAGGGAGAGACCCAGTACTTC
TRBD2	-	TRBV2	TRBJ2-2	CASSENGRDTGELFF	TGTGCCAGCAGTGAGAACGGGAGGGATACCGGGGAGCTGTTTTTT
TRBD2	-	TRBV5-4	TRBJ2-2	CASSLGTSGRTGELFF	TGTGCCAGCAGCCTCGGGACTAGCGGGAGAACCGGGGAGCTGTTTTTT
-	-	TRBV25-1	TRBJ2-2	CASSRRGVGNTGELFF	TGTGCCAGCAGTCGAAGGGGCGTCGGTAACACCGGGGAGCTGTTTTTT
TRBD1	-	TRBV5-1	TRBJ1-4	CASNVAGTENEKLFF	TGCGCCAGCAACGTAGCCGGGACAGAGAATGAAAAACTGTTTTTT
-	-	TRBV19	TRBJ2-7	CASSTQQAYEQYF	TGTGCCAGTAGTACCCAGCAGGCCTACGAGCAGTACTTC
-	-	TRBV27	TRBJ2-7	CASSLLAGFSHYEQYF	TGTGCCAGCAGTTTACTAGCCGGGTTTTCCCACTACGAGCAGTACTTC
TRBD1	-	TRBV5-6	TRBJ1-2	CASSLAPRDSYGYTF	TGTGCCAGCAGCTTGGCCCCCCGGGACAGCTATGGCTACACCTTC
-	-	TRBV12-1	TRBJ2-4	CASSRTGTSGRPLAKNIQYF	TGTGCCAGCAGCAGAACAGGGACTAGCGGGAGGCCCCTAGCCAAAAACATTCAGTACTTC
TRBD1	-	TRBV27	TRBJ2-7	CASSTGDGEQYF	TGTGCCAGCAGCACAGGGGACGGCGAGCAGTACTTC
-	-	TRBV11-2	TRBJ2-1	CASSPILRGNEQFF	TGTGCCAGCAGCCCCATTCTTAGGGGCAATGAGCAGTTCTTC
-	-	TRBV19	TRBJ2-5	CASSPDSQETQYF	TGTGCCAGTTCCCCGGACAGCCAAGAGACCCAGTACTTC
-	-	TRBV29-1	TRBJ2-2	CSVGQGIGELFF	TGCAGCGTTGGGCAGGGAATCGGGGAGCTGTTTTTT
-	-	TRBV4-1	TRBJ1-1	CASSKGEGGNTEAFF	TGCGCCAGCAGCAAGGGGGAGGGGGGGAACACTGAAGCTTTCTTT
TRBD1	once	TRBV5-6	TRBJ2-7	CASSGGGQGAYEQYF	TGTGCCAGCAGCGGGGGGGGACAGGGGGCTTACGAGCAGTACTTC
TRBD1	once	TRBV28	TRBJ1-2	CASVPGGTGGIWVYGYTF	TGTGCCAGCGTCCCTGGGGGGACAGGGGGCATTTGGGTCTATGGCTACACCTTC
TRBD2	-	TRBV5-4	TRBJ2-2	CASSSSRERVGELFF	TGTGCCAGCAGCTCCTCGCGGGAGAGGGTCGGGGAGCTGTTTTTT